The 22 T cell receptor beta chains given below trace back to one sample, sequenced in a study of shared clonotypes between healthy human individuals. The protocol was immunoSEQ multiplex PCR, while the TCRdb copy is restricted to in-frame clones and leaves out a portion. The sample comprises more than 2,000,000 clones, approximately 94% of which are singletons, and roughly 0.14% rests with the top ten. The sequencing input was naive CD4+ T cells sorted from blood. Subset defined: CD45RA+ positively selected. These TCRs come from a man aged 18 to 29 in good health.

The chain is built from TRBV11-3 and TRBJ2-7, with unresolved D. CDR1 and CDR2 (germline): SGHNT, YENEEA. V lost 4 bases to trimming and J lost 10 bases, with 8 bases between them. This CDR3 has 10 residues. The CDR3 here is CASSSSEQYF. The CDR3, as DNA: TGTGCCAGCAGCTCTTCCGAACAGTACTTC.

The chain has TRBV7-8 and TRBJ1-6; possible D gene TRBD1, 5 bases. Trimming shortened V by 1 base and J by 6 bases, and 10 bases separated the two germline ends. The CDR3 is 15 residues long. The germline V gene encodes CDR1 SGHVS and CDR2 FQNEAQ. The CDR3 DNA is TGTGCCAGCAGCTTAGTCGGGACGGCTAATTCACCCCTCCACTTT. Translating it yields CASSLVGTANSPLHF.

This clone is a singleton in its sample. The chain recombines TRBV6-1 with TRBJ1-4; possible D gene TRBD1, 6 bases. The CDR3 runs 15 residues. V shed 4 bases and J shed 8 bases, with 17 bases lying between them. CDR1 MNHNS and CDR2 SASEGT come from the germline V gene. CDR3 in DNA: TGTGCCAGCAGTGCCCACAGGGCTTCGGGGGAAAAACTGTTTTTT. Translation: CASSAHRASGEKLFF.

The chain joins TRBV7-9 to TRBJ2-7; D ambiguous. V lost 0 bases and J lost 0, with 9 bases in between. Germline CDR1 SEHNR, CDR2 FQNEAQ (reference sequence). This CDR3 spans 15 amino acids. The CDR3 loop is CASSLAAGSSYEQYF. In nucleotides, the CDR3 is TGTGCCAGCAGCTTAGCCGCTGGAAGCTCCTACGAGCAGTACTTC. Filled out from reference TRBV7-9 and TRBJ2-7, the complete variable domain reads DTGVSQNPRHKITKRGQNVTFRCDPISEHNRLYWYRQTLGQGPEFLTYFQNEAQLEKSRLLSDRFSAERPKGSFSTLEIQRTEQGDSAMYLCASSLAAGSSYEQYFGPGTRLTVT.

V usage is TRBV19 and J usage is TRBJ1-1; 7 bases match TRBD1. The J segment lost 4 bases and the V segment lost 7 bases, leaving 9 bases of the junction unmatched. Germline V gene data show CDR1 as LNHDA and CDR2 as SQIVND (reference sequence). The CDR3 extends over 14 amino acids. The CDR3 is CASTTGVGGTEAFF. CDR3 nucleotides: TGTGCCAGTACTACAGGGGTAGGCGGCACTGAAGCTTTCTTT.

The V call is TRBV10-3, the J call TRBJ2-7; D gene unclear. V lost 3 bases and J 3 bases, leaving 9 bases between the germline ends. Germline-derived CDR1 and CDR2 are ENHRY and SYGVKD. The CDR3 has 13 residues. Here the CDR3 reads CAISDGGYYEQYF. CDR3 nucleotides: TGTGCCATCAGTGATGGCGGATACTACGAGCAGTACTTC.

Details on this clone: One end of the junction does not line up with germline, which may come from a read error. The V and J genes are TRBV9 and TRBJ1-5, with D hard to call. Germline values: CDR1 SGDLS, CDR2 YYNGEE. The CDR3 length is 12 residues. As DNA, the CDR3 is TGTGCCAGCGGCGTCGGAAATCAGCCCCAGCATTTT. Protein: CASGVGNQPQHF.

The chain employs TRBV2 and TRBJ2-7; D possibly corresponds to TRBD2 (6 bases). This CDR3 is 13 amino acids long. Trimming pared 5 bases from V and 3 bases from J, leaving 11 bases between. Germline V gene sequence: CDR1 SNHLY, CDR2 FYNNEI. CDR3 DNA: TGTGCCAGCAGTCGGGGGATCGACTACGAGCAGTACTTC. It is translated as CASSRGIDYEQYF.

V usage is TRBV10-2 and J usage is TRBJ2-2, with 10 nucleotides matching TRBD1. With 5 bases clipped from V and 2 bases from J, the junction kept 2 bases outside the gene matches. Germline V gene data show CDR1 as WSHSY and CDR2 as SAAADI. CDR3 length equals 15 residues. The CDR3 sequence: CASSRQGANTGELFF. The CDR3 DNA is TGCGCCAGCAGTAGACAGGGGGCTAACACCGGGGAGCTGTTTTTT.

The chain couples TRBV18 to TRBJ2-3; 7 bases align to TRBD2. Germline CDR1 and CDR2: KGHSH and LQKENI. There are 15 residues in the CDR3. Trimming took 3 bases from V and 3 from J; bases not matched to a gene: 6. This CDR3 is CASSPPSGATDTQYF. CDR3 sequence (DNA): TGTGCCAGCTCACCTCCCAGCGGGGCAACAGATACGCAGTATTTT.

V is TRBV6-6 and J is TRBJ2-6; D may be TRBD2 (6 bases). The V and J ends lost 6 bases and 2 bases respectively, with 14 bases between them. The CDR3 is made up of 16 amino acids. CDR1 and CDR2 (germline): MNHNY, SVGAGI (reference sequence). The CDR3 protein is CASSVSGPPGANVLTF. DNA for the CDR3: TGTGCCAGCAGCGTCAGCGGGCCGCCTGGGGCCAACGTCCTGACTTTC.

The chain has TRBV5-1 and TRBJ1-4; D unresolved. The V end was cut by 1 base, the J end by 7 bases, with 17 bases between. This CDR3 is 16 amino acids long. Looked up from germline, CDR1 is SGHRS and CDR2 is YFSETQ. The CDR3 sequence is CASSLLRARRIEKLFF. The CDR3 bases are TGCGCCAGCAGCTTGCTGAGAGCCCGGCGGATTGAAAAACTGTTTTTT.

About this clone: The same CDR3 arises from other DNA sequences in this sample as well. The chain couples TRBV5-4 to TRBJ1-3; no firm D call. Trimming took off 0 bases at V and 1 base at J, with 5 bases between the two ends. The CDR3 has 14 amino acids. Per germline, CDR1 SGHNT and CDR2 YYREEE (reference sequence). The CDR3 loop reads CASSLEGSGNTIYF. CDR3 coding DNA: TGTGCCAGCAGCTTGGAGGGATCTGGAAACACCATATATTTT. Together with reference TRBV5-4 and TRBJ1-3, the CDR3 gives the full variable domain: ETGVTQSPTHLIKTRGQQVTLRCSSQSGHNTVSWYQQALGQGPQFIFQYYREEENGRGNFPPRFSGLQFPNYSSELNVNALELDDSALYLCASSLEGSGNTIYFGEGSWLTVV.

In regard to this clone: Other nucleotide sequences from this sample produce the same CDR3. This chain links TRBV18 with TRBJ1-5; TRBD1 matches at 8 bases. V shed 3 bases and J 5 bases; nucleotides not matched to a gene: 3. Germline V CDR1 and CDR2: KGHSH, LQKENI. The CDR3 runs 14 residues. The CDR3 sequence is CASSPGTGYQPQHF. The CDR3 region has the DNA TGTGCCAGCTCACCCGGGACAGGATATCAGCCCCAGCATTTT.

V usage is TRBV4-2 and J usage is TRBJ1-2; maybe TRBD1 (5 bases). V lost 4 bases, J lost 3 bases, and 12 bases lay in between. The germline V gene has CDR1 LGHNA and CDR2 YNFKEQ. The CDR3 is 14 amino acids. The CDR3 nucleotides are TGTGCCAGCAGCCTAGGGACCAAGGACTATGGCTACACCTTC. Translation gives CASSLGTKDYGYTF.

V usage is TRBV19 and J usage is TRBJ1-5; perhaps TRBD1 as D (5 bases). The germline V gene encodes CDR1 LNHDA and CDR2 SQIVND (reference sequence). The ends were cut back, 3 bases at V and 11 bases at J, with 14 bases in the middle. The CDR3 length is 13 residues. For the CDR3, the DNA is TGTGCCAGTAGTATGGGTGGGGCGGAGACCCAGCATTTT. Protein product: CASSMGGAETQHF.

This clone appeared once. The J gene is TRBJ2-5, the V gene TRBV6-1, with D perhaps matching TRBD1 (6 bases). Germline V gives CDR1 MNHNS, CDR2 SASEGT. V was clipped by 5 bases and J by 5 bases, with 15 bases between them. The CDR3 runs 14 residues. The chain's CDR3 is CASSPGFQGETQYF. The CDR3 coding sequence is TGTGCCAGCAGTCCCGGATTCCAGGGGGAGACCCAGTACTTC.

Written as DNA, the CDR3 is TGTGCCAGCAGTACCACTAGCGGCTGGGGAGATACGCAGTATTTT. Translation: CASSTTSGWGDTQYF. The chain has TRBV28 and TRBJ2-3, with 8 bases that match TRBD2. The junction had 9 bases not matched to a gene; V was cut back by 5 bases and J by 5 bases. The CDR3 is made up of 15 amino acids. The germline gives CDR1 MDHEN, CDR2 SYDVKM.

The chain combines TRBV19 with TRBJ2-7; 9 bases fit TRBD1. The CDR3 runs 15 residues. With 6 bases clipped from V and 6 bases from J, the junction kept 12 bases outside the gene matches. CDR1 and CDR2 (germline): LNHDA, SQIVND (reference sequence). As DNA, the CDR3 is TGTGCCAGTAGCCAAACCGGGACAGGGTCGTCCGAGCAGTACTTC. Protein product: CASSQTGTGSSEQYF.

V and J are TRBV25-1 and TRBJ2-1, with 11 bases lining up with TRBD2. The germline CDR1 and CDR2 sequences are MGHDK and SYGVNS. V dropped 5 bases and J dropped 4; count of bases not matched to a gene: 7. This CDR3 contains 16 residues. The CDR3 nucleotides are TGTGCCAGCAGTCTCGCCGGGACTAGCGGTTACAATGAGCAGTTCTTC. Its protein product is CASSLAGTSGYNEQFF.

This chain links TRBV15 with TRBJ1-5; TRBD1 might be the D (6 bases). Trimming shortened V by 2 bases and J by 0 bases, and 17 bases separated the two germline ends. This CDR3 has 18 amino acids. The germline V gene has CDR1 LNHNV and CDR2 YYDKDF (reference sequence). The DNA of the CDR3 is TGTGCCACCAGCAGACAATTGGGGGGCTCCTATAGCAATCAGCCCCAGCATTTT. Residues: CATSRQLGGSYSNQPQHF.

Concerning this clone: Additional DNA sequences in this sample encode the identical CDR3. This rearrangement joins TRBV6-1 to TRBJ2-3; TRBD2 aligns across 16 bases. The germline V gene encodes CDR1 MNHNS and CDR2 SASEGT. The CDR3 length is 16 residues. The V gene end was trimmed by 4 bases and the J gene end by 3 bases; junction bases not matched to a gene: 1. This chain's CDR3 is CASSGGLAGGTDTQYF. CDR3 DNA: TGTGCCAGCAGTGGGGGACTAGCGGGAGGGACAGATACGCAGTATTTT.